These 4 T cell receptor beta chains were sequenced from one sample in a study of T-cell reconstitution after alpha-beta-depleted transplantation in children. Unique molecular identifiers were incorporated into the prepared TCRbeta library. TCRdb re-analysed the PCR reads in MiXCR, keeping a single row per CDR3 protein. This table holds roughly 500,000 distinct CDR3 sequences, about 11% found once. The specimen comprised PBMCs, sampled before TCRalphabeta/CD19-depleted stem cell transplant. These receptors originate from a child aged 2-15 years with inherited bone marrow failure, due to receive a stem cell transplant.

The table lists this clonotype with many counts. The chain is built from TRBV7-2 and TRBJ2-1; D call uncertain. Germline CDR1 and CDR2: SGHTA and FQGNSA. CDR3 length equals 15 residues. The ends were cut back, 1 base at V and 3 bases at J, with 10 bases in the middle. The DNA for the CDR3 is TGTGCCAGCAGCTTAGGAGGCAGCGACTACAATGAGCAGTTCTTC. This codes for CASSLGGSDYNEQFF.

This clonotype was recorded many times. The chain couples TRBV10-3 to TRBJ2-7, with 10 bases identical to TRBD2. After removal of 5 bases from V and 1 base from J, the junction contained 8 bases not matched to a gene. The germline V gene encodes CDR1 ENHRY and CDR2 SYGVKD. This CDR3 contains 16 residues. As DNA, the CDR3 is TGTGCCATCAGTCAGAAGCGGGAGGGCATGTCCTACGAGCAGTACTTC. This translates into CAISQKREGMSYEQYF.

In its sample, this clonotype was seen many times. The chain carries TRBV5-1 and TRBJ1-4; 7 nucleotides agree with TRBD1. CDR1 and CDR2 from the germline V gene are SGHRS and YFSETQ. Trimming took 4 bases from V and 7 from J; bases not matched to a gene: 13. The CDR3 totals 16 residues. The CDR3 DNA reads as TGCGCCAGCAGCCATGGCACAGGGGAATGGGGTGAAAAACTGTTTTTT. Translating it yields CASSHGTGEWGEKLFF.

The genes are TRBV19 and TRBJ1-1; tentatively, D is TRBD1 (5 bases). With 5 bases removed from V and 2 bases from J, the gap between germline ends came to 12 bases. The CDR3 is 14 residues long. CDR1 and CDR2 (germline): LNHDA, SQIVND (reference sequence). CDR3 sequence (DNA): TGTGCCAGTAGTCGCATCCGGGACAACACTGAAGCTTTCTTT. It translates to CASSRIRDNTEAFF.